The T cell receptor beta chain described here comes from a study of OX40 agonist ivuxolimab in advanced cancers. Study-wide background: Hepatocellular carcinoma, melanoma, renal cell or head and neck cancer affected the dose-escalation patients.

TCRdb's copy holds only in-frame clones and misses some; the assay was immunoSEQ multiplex PCR. Of 12,000 or so clones in the sample, more than 70% were seen once. Note on this clone: Its antigen is not identified.

Points from the study as a whole: CD8+ T cells averaged more expanded clones than CD4+. In the 0.1 to 3.0 mg/kg range, CD4+ and CD8+ blood T cells had expanded clonally by week 6.

This CDR3 has 15 residues. Germline assignment: CDR1 SGHVS and CDR2 FNYEAQ. V was clipped by 1 base and J by 5 bases, with 14 bases between them. The source material was CD4+ or CD8+ T cells sorted from blood, sampled in a trial of the OX40 agonist ivuxolimab. The rearrangement links TRBV7-6 to TRBJ2-5, with a possible D match to TRBD1 (6 bases). This sequence was found in an adult with an advanced solid tumor such as melanoma, head and neck, liver or kidney cancer. The DNA for the CDR3 is TGTGCCAGCAGCTTAGAGGCAGTTCAGGGGGAGACCCAGTACTTC. Translation gives CASSLEAVQGETQYF.